This TCR beta chain was observed in a study of graft-versus-host responses after intestinal transplantation. The assay was immunoSEQ multiplex PCR, and TCRdb's table has in-frame clones only and misses some. The sample lists 40,000 to 55,000 clones, around 89% seen once, with under 0.65% in the top ten. This clone was counted only a few times. Its antigen is unknown. The germline V gene has CDR1 SGHNT and CDR2 YYREEE (reference sequence). This CDR3 region has 16 residues. V lost 1 base and J 1 base, leaving 14 bases between the germline ends. Sequencing was performed on unstimulated CD4+ T cells sorted from spleen or lymph node cells, taken before transplant. This sequence was found in a human donor who was the organ donor for an intestinal transplant. The chain employs TRBV5-4 and TRBJ1-2; D gene uncertain. The CDR3 loop reads CASSLSTANNNYGYTF. The CDR3 DNA reads as TGTGCCAGCAGCTTGAGTACAGCTAATAATAACTATGGCTACACCTTC.